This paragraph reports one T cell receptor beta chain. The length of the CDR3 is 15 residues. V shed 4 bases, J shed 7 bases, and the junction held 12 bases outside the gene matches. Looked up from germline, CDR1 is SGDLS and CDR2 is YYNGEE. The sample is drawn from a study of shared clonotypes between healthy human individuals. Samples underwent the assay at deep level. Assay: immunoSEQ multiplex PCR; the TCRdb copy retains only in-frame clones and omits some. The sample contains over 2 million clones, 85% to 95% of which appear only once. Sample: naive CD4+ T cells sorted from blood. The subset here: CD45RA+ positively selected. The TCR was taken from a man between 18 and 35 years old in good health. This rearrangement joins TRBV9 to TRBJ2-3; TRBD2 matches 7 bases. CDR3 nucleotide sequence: TGTGCCAGCAGCTCTTCGAGCGGGGAACGAAATACGCAGTATTTT. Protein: CASSSSSGERNTQYF.